These 32 T cell receptor beta chains were sequenced from one sample in a study of Graves' ophthalmopathy and Graves' hyperthyroidism. Amplified TCR beta CDR3 regions were obtained using RNA transcripts as template. A first-round RT-PCR used HTBI primers, followed by a second-round multiplex PCR. TCRdb reprocessed the multiplex PCR reads via MiXCR and lists one record per CDR3 protein. The sample has hundreds of thousands of distinct CDR3 sequences; approximately 40% are singletons. The sequenced sample was peripheral blood. These receptors originate from an adult man with Graves' ophthalmopathy.

In this sample, this clonotype turned up a few times. V and J are TRBV5-6 and TRBJ2-2, with unresolved D. This CDR3 comprises 14 residues. Germline loops: CDR1 SGHDT, CDR2 YYEEEE. V dropped 3 bases and J dropped 5 bases, with 11 bases sitting between them. CDR3 nucleotides: TGTGCCAGCAGCTCGCTAACACGGACCGGGGAGCTGTTTTTT. It is translated as CASSSLTRTGELFF.

This clonotype was detected only once. This chain links TRBV7-2 with TRBJ1-1; tentative D call: TRBD1 (6 bases). Trimming stripped 5 bases from V and 0 bases from J, with 16 bases between. CDR1 and CDR2 (germline): SGHTA, FQGNSA. The CDR3 has 16 residues. The CDR3 DNA follows: TGTGCCAGCAGCCAAGATGGAGGGGGAATGAACACTGAAGCTTTCTTT. Translated: CASSQDGGGMNTEAFF.

There are a few counts of this clonotype. This chain joins TRBV7-9 and TRBJ2-3; D possibly corresponds to TRBD1 (6 bases). Trimming left V 4 bases short and J 5 bases short, with 22 bases between. This CDR3 is built from 17 residues. Germline CDR1 SEHNR, CDR2 FQNEAQ (reference sequence). The CDR3 loop is CASSSTGTLGRGDTQYF. CDR3 coding DNA: TGTGCCAGCAGCTCAACCGGGACACTAGGTCGGGGAGATACGCAGTATTTT.

This clonotype was found many times. The genes are TRBV10-3 and TRBJ1-5; TRBD1 matches 7 bases. The CDR3 covers 14 residues. From germline, CDR1 is ENHRY and CDR2 SYGVKD. V dropped 6 bases and J dropped 2; count of bases not matched to a gene: 4. The CDR3 sequence: CAIRSDRGNQPQHF. In nucleotides, the CDR3 is TGTGCCATCAGGAGCGACAGGGGCAATCAGCCCCAGCATTTT.

This clonotype showed up many times. The V and J genes are TRBV10-3 and TRBJ1-6, with D uncertain. With 10 bases removed from V and 4 bases from J, the gap between germline ends came to 11 bases. Per the germline V gene, CDR1 is ENHRY and CDR2 is SYGVKD. CDR3 length: 13 residues. This chain's CDR3 is CATSGNYNSPLHF. The DNA of the CDR3 is TGTGCCACCAGCGGGAATTATAATTCACCCCTCCACTTT.

In this sample, this clonotype turned up a few times. A read error may explain this, as a much larger clone is one base away. V and J are TRBV19 and TRBJ1-5; D call uncertain. V was trimmed by 6 bases and J by 3 bases, leaving 9 bases between them. Germline loops: CDR1 LNHDA, CDR2 SQIVND (reference sequence). The CDR3 has 13 residues. CDR3 residues: CASRPCDNQPQHF. For the CDR3, the DNA is TGTGCCAGTAGGCCCTGCGACAATCAGCCCCAGCATTTT.

Ten or more counts support this clonotype. The CDR3, as DNA: TGTGCCAGCAGTGAAACAAGGGGGGACCACACCTTC. Translation: CASSETRGDHTF. The V call is TRBV25-1, the J call TRBJ1-2; D is possibly TRBD1 (6 bases). V gave up 2 bases and J gave up 12 bases, with 13 bases separating them. This CDR3 is 12 amino acids long. CDR1 is MGHDK and CDR2 is SYGVNS in the germline V gene.

This clonotype was observed many times. The genes are TRBV7-2 and TRBJ2-7; 8 nucleotides agree with TRBD1. Trimming took 2 bases from V and 5 from J; bases not matched to a gene: 5. The germline gives CDR1 SGHTA, CDR2 FQGNSA. The CDR3 has 14 residues. The CDR3 reads CASSLQDRVNEQYF. As DNA, the CDR3 is TGTGCCAGCAGCTTACAGGACAGGGTCAACGAGCAGTACTTC.

This clonotype was counted at least ten times. The chain recombines TRBV2 with TRBJ1-1; D ambiguous. V was cut by 0 bases and J by 6 bases, with 17 bases left in between. The germline CDR1 and CDR2 sequences are SNHLY and FYNNEI. The CDR3 totals 16 residues. The CDR3 DNA sequence: TGTGCCAGCAGTGAAGCGCCCTTCACAGTGGTTGCTGAAGCTTTCTTT. Translating gives CASSEAPFTVVAEAFF.

This clonotype was observed a few times. The genes are TRBV12-3 or TRBV12-4 and TRBJ2-7; maybe TRBD1 (6 bases). This CDR3 is built from 16 residues. V lost 3 bases and J lost 4, with 19 bases in between. CDR3 sequence: CASSFPIQAGAYEQYF. Here the CDR3 DNA reads TGTGCCAGCAGTTTTCCAATTCAGGCAGGGGCGTACGAGCAGTACTTC.

V is TRBV10-3 and J is TRBJ2-6, with 9 bases lining up with TRBD1. The V gene's germline CDR1 is ENHRY and CDR2 SYGVKD. The CDR3 extends over 15 amino acids. V was clipped by 10 bases and J by 0 bases; unmatched bases: 4. The CDR3 nucleotides are TGTGCCACCTGGGACAGGGCCTCTGGGGCCAACGTCCTGACTTTC. Translation gives CATWDRASGANVLTF.

In its sample, this clonotype was seen many times. The rearrangement uses TRBV10-3 and TRBJ2-5; D gene uncertain. The V and J ends lost 5 bases and 0 bases respectively, with 7 bases between them. There are 13 residues in the CDR3. The germline CDR1 and CDR2 sequences are ENHRY and SYGVKD. The CDR3 region is CAISMQDQETQYF. The CDR3 DNA reads as TGTGCCATCAGTATGCAGGACCAAGAGACCCAGTACTTC.

Points on this clonotype: Since the CDR3 does not end with the conserved phenylalanine or tryptophan, this likely comes from a read error. The rearrangement links TRBV15 to TRBJ2-7; TRBD1 aligns across 7 bases. CDR1 LNHNV and CDR2 YYDKDF come from the germline V gene (reference sequence). V gave up 7 bases and J gave up 4 bases; unmatched junction bases: 10. The CDR3 consists of 14 residues. This CDR3 is CATKRDRVGYEQYL. In DNA form, the CDR3 reads TGTGCCACCAAGAGAGACAGGGTCGGTTACGAGCAGTACCTC.

The V and J genes are TRBV29-1 and TRBJ1-2, with 7 bases matching TRBD1. Trimming at V came to 4 bases and at J to 6 bases, leaving 8 bases not matched to a gene. The CDR3 loop spans 13 amino acids. Germline lookup yields CDR1 SQVTM and CDR2 ANQGSEA. The CDR3 loop is CSVVRDRRDGYTF. In nucleotides, the CDR3 is TGCAGCGTTGTCCGGGACAGACGGGATGGCTACACCTTC.

The sample holds one count of this clonotype. The gene calls are TRBV7-9 and TRBJ2-5; a weak D match, TRBD1 (6 bases). Trimming cost V 5 bases and J 0 bases, with 13 bases left between them. The length of the CDR3 is 15 residues. Germline loops: CDR1 SEHNR, CDR2 FQNEAQ (reference sequence). CDR3 sequence (DNA): TGTGCCAGCAGCCGCCCGACAGGCTACCAAGAGACCCAGTACTTC. Residues: CASSRPTGYQETQYF.

The V call is TRBV14, the J call TRBJ2-7; 13 bases are shared with TRBD2. The V gene's germline CDR1 is SGHDN and CDR2 FVKESK. This CDR3 is 16 amino acids long. The trim removed 1 base at V and 3 bases at J, leaving 3 bases unmatched. CDR3 bases: TGTGCCAGCAGCCAAGGGACTAGCGGGAGTAACTACGAGCAGTACTTC. Protein product: CASSQGTSGSNYEQYF.

CDR3 bases: TGTGCCAGCAGCTTAGCGGGGGGAAGTCCTGGAAACACCTTC. Amino acids: CASSLAGGSPGNTF. The rearrangement joins TRBV11-1 to TRBJ1-2, with D possibly TRBD1 on 5 matching bases. V shed 0 bases and J shed 12 bases, with 17 bases lying between them. Germline assignment: CDR1 SGHAT and CDR2 FQDESV (reference sequence). This CDR3 has 14 residues.

This clonotype was detected only a few times. The gene calls are TRBV25-1 and TRBJ2-2; the D gene is possibly TRBD2 (8 bases). The germline V gene encodes CDR1 MGHDK and CDR2 SYGVNS. This CDR3 contains 15 residues. Trimming left V 7 bases short and J 4 bases short, with 16 bases between. CDR3 bases: TGTGCCAGCAAGAGGGGGCTAGCGGGCACCGGGGAGCTGTTTTTT. Translation: CASKRGLAGTGELFF.

A word on this clonotype: It may be a read error: a sequence one base away is much more abundant. V is TRBV25-1 and J is TRBJ2-5; 8 bases are a match to TRBD2. The CDR3 is 15 residues long. V shed 6 bases and J 2 bases; nucleotides not matched to a gene: 8. Per the germline V gene, CDR1 is MGHDK and CDR2 is SYGVNS. CDR3 protein: CASSLGASGQETQYF. CDR3 DNA: TGTGCCAGCAGCTTAGGAGCTAGCGGGCAAGAGACCCAGTACTTC. The variable domain in full, completed from reference TRBV25-1 and TRBJ2-5, reads EADIYQTPRYLVIGTGKKITLECSQTMGHDKMYWYQQDPGMELHLIHYSYGVNSTEKGDLSSESTVSRIRTEHFPLTLESARPSHTSQYLCASSLGASGQETQYFGPGTRLLVL.

This clonotype was counted a few times. J is TRBJ1-4 and V is TRBV7-9; TRBD1 matches 10 bases. This CDR3 comprises 14 residues. J gave up 5 bases and V 7 bases, and 4 bases lay outside the gene matches. Looked up from germline, CDR1 is SEHNR and CDR2 is FQNEAQ (reference sequence). CDR3 region: CASTQTGGNEKLFF. In DNA form, the CDR3 reads TGTGCCAGCACCCAGACAGGGGGCAATGAAAAACTGTTTTTT.

There are a few counts of this clonotype. The V and J genes are TRBV5-1 and TRBJ2-7, with D possibly being TRBD1 or TRBD2 (5 bases each). V was trimmed by 0 bases and J by 3 bases, leaving 10 bases between them. The CDR3 is 14 residues long. Germline CDR1 is SGHRS and CDR2 is YFSETQ. The CDR3 protein is CASSLATGLYEQYF. CDR3 bases: TGCGCCAGCAGCTTGGCTACAGGACTCTACGAGCAGTACTTC. The entire variable domain, with the rest obtained from reference TRBV5-1 and TRBJ2-7, is as follows: KAGVTQTPRYLIKTRGQQVTLSCSPISGHRSVSWYQQTPGQGLQFLFEYFSETQRNKGNFPGRFSGRQFSNSRSEMNVSTLELGDSALYLCASSLATGLYEQYFGPGTRLTVT.

The genes are TRBV14 and TRBJ2-7; TRBD2 aligns across 13 bases. J was trimmed by 2 bases and V by 2 bases; bases with no gene match: 3. Germline-derived CDR1 and CDR2 are SGHDN and FVKESK. This CDR3 has 16 residues. For the CDR3, the DNA is TGTGCCAGCAGCCAAAGGACTAGCGGGAGTACCTACGAGCAGTACTTC. Amino acid sequence: CASSQRTSGSTYEQYF.

At least ten counts were recorded for this clonotype. The chain uses TRBV28 and TRBJ1-2, with D perhaps matching TRBD1 (5 bases). The V end was cut by 11 bases, the J end by 6 bases, with 16 bases between. Looked up from germline, CDR1 is MDHEN and CDR2 is SYDVKM. This CDR3 contains 12 residues. Here the CDR3 reads CALGRVSDGYTF. The CDR3 coding sequence is TGTGCCTTGGGGCGGGTTTCGGATGGCTACACCTTC.

The chain has TRBV14 and TRBJ2-5; 7 nucleotides match TRBD1. CDR3 length: 14 amino acids. The germline gives CDR1 SGHDN, CDR2 FVKESK. With 4 bases clipped from V and 5 bases from J, the junction kept 7 bases outside the gene matches. CDR3: CASSRQTGDETQYF. The CDR3 DNA follows: TGTGCCAGCAGCCGACAAACAGGGGACGAGACCCAGTACTTC. Together with reference TRBV14 and TRBJ2-5, the CDR3 gives the full variable domain: EAGVTQFPSHSVIEKGQTVTLRCDPISGHDNLYWYRRVMGKEIKFLLHFVKESKQDESGMPNNRFLAERTGGTYSTLKVQPAELEDSGVYFCASSRQTGDETQYFGPGTRLLVL.

The chain has TRBV11-1 and TRBJ1-5, with D possibly matching TRBD1 (5 bases). V shed 4 bases and J shed 7 bases, with 11 bases lying between them. CDR3 length: 13 residues. Per the germline V gene, CDR1 is SGHAT and CDR2 is FQDESV (reference sequence). CDR3: CASSSGVGQPQHF. The CDR3 DNA follows: TGTGCCAGCAGCTCGGGGGTAGGGCAGCCCCAGCATTTT.

This clonotype occurred once. The rearrangement uses TRBV19 and TRBJ2-3, with 10 bases that match TRBD2. Germline V gene data show CDR1 as LNHDA and CDR2 as SQIVND (reference sequence). Unmatched junction bases numbered 4, after V lost 6 bases and J lost 1 base. The CDR3 contains 15 residues. The CDR3 reads CASRTLAGGTDTQYF. CDR3 coding DNA: TGTGCCAGTAGAACTCTAGCGGGGGGCACAGATACGCAGTATTTT. The whole variable domain, remainder taken from reference TRBV19 and TRBJ2-3, is DGGITQSPKYLFRKEGQNVTLSCEQNLNHDAMYWYRQDPGQGLRLIYYSQIVNDFQKGDIAEGYSVSREKKESFPLTVTSAQKNPTAFYLCASRTLAGGTDTQYFGPGTRLTVL.

This clonotype turned up a few times. The rearrangement links TRBV10-3 to TRBJ1-3; D remains unclear. The CDR3 is made up of 13 amino acids. V shed 11 bases and J shed 2 bases, with 13 bases lying between them. CDR1 and CDR2 from the germline V gene are ENHRY and SYGVKD. The CDR3 nucleotides read TGTGCCTCCGCAAAGAGCGCTGGAAACACCATATATTTT. Translated: CASAKSAGNTIYF.

The rearrangement joins TRBV20-1 to TRBJ1-6; 11 nucleotides agree with TRBD1. The V gene end was trimmed by 0 bases and the J gene end by 7 bases; junction bases not matched to a gene: 8. Germline values: CDR1 DFQATT, CDR2 SNEGSKA (reference sequence). The CDR3 is 17 residues long. CDR3 residues: CSAREGQGVITNSPLHF. The CDR3 DNA sequence: TGCAGTGCTAGAGAGGGACAGGGGGTAATTACCAATTCACCCCTCCACTTT.

This chain connects TRBV7-6 to TRBJ2-1; 7 bases are shared with TRBD2. The ends lost 0 bases at V and 5 bases at J; junction bases unmatched: 4. This CDR3 comprises 15 residues. In germline, CDR1 is SGHVS, CDR2 FNYEAQ. CDR3 in DNA: TGTGCCAGCAGCTTAGCGGGAGGGCCCCACAATGAGCAGTTCTTC. The encoded protein is CASSLAGGPHNEQFF.

The rearrangement joins TRBV7-9 to TRBJ2-5; 8 bases map to TRBD1. Germline values: CDR1 SEHNR, CDR2 FQNEAQ (reference sequence). V shed 2 bases and J 3 bases; nucleotides not matched to a gene: 8. The CDR3 consists of 16 residues. CDR3: CASSLKGRGREETQYF. For the CDR3, the DNA is TGTGCCAGCAGCTTAAAGGGCAGGGGGCGCGAAGAGACCCAGTACTTC.

Of note for this clonotype: A much larger clone is a single base away; this may be a read error. The V call is TRBV10-3, the J call TRBJ2-5, with 11 bases fitting TRBD1. Germline CDR1 and CDR2: ENHRY and SYGVKD. The V segment lost 5 bases and the J segment 7 bases; nucleotides outside the gene matches: 6. The CDR3 loop spans 14 amino acids. Written as DNA, the CDR3 is TGTGCCATCAGTTATAGGGGACAGGGGGTGACCCAGTACTTC. As protein: CAISYRGQGVTQYF.

The rearrangement links TRBV5-4 to TRBJ1-3, with a weak D call TRBD1 (5 bases). The CDR3 sequence is 13 residues long. V lost 10 bases, J lost 0 bases, and 11 bases lay in between. Germline V CDR1 and CDR2: SGHNT, YYREEE (reference sequence). For the CDR3, the DNA is TGTGCCGCCGGGGGGACCTCTGGAAACACCATATATTTT. This encodes CAAGGTSGNTIYF.